Included here is one T cell receptor (beta chain) sequence, with context. The antigen remains unidentified. This sample is drawn from a study of blood T cells in healthy people across ages. General study points: Using unsorted PBMCs precluded a conclusive naive versus antigen-experienced comparison. Significant beta diversity loss was already apparent by age around 36, declining roughly linearly.

They isolated at least 7 million PBMCs from each sample. Next came a second PCR, run for about 7 to 12 cycles, which used a sample-barcoded 5' primer along with a J-beta primer mix. A template-switch adaptor that had 12 random nucleotides put a tag on each cDNA molecule. TCRdb reprocessed the 5' RACE reads with MiXCR, giving one entry per CDR3 protein. The sample has 1.5 million to 2 million distinct CDR3 sequences, under 30% seen once; the top ten hold less than 9.5%. This CDR3 has 14 amino acids. The V gene lost 0 bases and the J gene lost 0 bases, with 6 bases spanning the gap. Germline CDR1 reads DFQATT; CDR2 reads SNEGSKA (reference sequence).

This receptor was taken from a woman in her twenties or thirties in good health. This chain links TRBV20-1 with TRBJ2-1; D remains unclear. The sample was blood. In DNA form, the CDR3 reads TGCAGTGCTAGAGAGACCAGCTCCTACAATGAGCAGTTCTTC. Protein product: CSARETSSYNEQFF.